This TCR beta chain emerged from a study of T cells in Graves' hyperthyroidism and ophthalmopathy. Study results and limitations: Most clonotypes that expanded in the thyroid above 0.001 also showed up in blood. Median prediction lead before ophthalmopathy onset was about 6.5 months with the model. A model of 13 V-J pairs discriminated ophthalmopathy from stable hyperthyroidism.

The PBMCs had their origin in around 9.1 ml of fresh peripheral blood. The ends were cut back, 1 base at V and 10 bases at J, with 10 bases in the middle. Germline assignment: CDR1 MDHEN and CDR2 SYDVKM. CDR3 length: 12 residues. The TCR beta CDR3 regions underwent amplification using RNA transcripts as the source. HTBI primers were employed in a first-round RT-PCR of the TCR CDR3. MiXCR, applied by TCRdb to the multiplex PCR reads, yields one record per CDR3 protein. Of 250,000 to 300,000 distinct CDR3 sequences in the sample, less than 15% were seen once. This clonotype occurred many times. The target antigen is unknown.

The genes are TRBV28 and TRBJ1-1; D may be TRBD1 (6 bases). The sequence was obtained from a woman aged 30 to 39 with Graves' hyperthyroidism that later progressed to Graves' ophthalmopathy. The specimen sequenced was blood. This CDR3 reads CASSLSGAVAFF. Here the CDR3 DNA reads TGTGCCAGCAGTTTATCGGGGGCGGTAGCTTTCTTT.